These T cell receptor beta chains were read from a single sample in a study of neoadjuvant anti-PD-1 for oral cavity cancer. The table came from immunoSEQ multiplex PCR; TCRdb's copy has only in-frame clones and leaves some out. The repertoire consists of some 61,000 clones, with around 84% occurring once and the leading ten covering nearly 3.5%. Sample: PBMCs, taken after nivolumab (anti-PD-1) treatment. These receptors all stem from a person aged 35 to 85 with oral cavity squamous cell carcinoma. Both conserved end residues are part of each CDR3. A D gene is named only where the DNA matches it firmly. Some rows mark clone size as missing; the rest say once, few, many or name a class of expanded clone.

D gene,V gene,clone size,J gene,CDR3 protein,CDR3 DNA
NA,TRBV28,NA,TRBJ1-5,CASRGGNQPQHF,TGTGCCAGCAGGGGGGGTAATCAGCCCCAGCATTTT
NA,TRBV2,NA,TRBJ1-5,CASKRDLSQPQHF,TGTGCCAGCAAAAGGGACTTATCTCAGCCCCAGCATTTT
NA,TRBV4-2,NA,TRBJ1-5,CASSQGHSDNQPQHF,TGTGCCAGCAGCCAAGGGCACAGCGACAATCAGCCCCAGCATTTT
NA,TRBV7-2,NA,TRBJ1-5,CASSSSGLAQHF,TGTGCCAGCAGCTCCTCGGGTTTGGCCCAGCATTTT
NA,TRBV20-1,once,TRBJ1-5,CSAVKVGPQHF,TGCAGTGCCGTCAAGGTGGGTCCCCAGCATTTT
NA,TRBV5-1,NA,TRBJ1-4,CASSLGDLVGEKLFF,TGCGCCAGCAGCTTGGGGGACCTGGTGGGTGAAAAACTGTTTTTT
TRBD1,TRBV29-1,NA,TRBJ1-1,CSVVSSGGTEAFF,TGCAGCGTTGTTAGTTCAGGGGGCACTGAAGCTTTCTTT
TRBD1,TRBV6-6,NA,TRBJ1-2,CASSGGQGFGYTF,TGTGCCAGCAGTGGCGGACAGGGCTTTGGCTACACCTTC
TRBD2,TRBV6-5,NA,TRBJ2-7,CASRGTSGTAEQYF,TGTGCCAGCAGGGGGACTAGCGGGACTGCCGAGCAGTACTTC
NA,TRBV14,NA,TRBJ2-7,CASSRTGSAYEQYF,TGTGCCAGCAGTCGAACAGGGTCGGCCTACGAGCAGTACTTC
TRBD1,TRBV7-9,NA,TRBJ1-4,CASTQGAPMANEKLFF,TGTGCCAGCACCCAGGGGGCCCCTATGGCTAATGAAAAACTGTTTTTT
TRBD1,TRBV25-1,NA,TRBJ1-2,CASSVSDRGGGNYGYTF,TGTGCCAGCAGTGTCTCGGACAGGGGGGGAGGCAACTATGGCTACACCTTC
TRBD1,TRBV5-4,NA,TRBJ1-2,CASSLAQGGAPNYGYTF,TGTGCCAGCAGCTTGGCCCAGGGGGGGGCGCCAAACTATGGCTACACCTTC
NA,TRBV7-3,NA,TRBJ2-5,CASSLGSGRETQYF,TGTGCCAGCAGCTTGGGTTCAGGGCGGGAGACCCAGTACTTC
NA,TRBV5-1,NA,TRBJ1-3,CASSLDATGNTIYF,TGCGCCAGCAGCTTGGATGCGACTGGAAACACCATATATTTT
NA,TRBV30,NA,TRBJ2-1,CAGGHYNEQFF,TGTGCCGGCGGGCATTACAATGAGCAGTTCTTC
NA,TRBV29-1,NA,TRBJ1-4,CSVTAQDEKLFF,TGCAGCGTCACAGCCCAGGATGAAAAACTGTTTTTT
NA,TRBV1,NA,TRBJ1-5,CTSSQVSADWGTGGCRNQPQHF,TGCACCAGCAGCCAAGTTTCAGCCGACTGGGGGACAGGGGGCTGCCGAAATCAGCCCCAGCATTTT
NA,TRBV27,NA,TRBJ2-4,CASSPWGLLAKNIQYF,TGTGCCAGCAGCCCCTGGGGATTACTAGCCAAAAACATTCAGTACTTC
NA,TRBV2,NA,TRBJ2-7,CASRPGPFYEQYF,TGTGCCAGCCGGCCAGGACCTTTCTACGAGCAGTACTTC
NA,TRBV5-1,NA,TRBJ1-4,CASSRDAGEKLFF,TGCGCCAGCAGTCGAGACGCTGGTGAAAAACTGTTTTTT
NA,TRBV7-8,NA,TRBJ1-1,CASSAYMNTEAFF,TGTGCCAGCAGCGCTTACATGAACACTGAAGCTTTCTTT
TRBD1,TRBV6-5,NA,TRBJ1-3,CASSREGTAGNTIYF,TGTGCCAGCAGCCGTGAGGGGACAGCTGGAAACACCATATATTTT
TRBD1,TRBV6-5,NA,TRBJ1-2,CASSATGAGYTF,TGTGCCAGCAGTGCGACAGGGGCTGGCTACACCTTC
NA,TRBV29-1,NA,TRBJ2-3,CSVEPLDTQYF,TGCAGCGTTGAACCCTTAGATACGCAGTATTTT
TRBD2,TRBV27,medium-sized,TRBJ2-7,CASRGTSGPYEQYF,TGTGCCAGCAGGGGGACTAGCGGCCCCTACGAGCAGTACTTC
NA,TRBV5-1,few,TRBJ2-3,CASSLKTGLVTDTQYF,TGCGCCAGCAGCCTGAAGACAGGCCTCGTGACAGATACGCAGTATTTT
NA,TRBV10-3,NA,TRBJ1-5,CAISESPSTGRGQPQHF,TGTGCCATCAGTGAGTCGCCATCTACAGGGCGCGGGCAGCCCCAGCATTTT
NA,TRBV5-6,NA,TRBJ2-7,CASSLALVGEQYF,TGTGCCAGCAGCTTGGCCCTTGTGGGCGAGCAGTACTTC
NA,TRBV7-9,NA,TRBJ1-2,CASSPNKGCTF,TGTGCCAGCAGCCCAAATAAGGGATGCACCTTC
NA,TRBV19,NA,TRBJ2-2,CATAPTRGELFF,TGTGCCACCGCCCCGACTAGAGGGGAGCTGTTTTTT
TRBD2,TRBV11-2,NA,TRBJ2-1,CASSLELAGGQFF,TGTGCCAGCAGCTTAGAGTTGGCGGGAGGGCAGTTCTTC
NA,TRBV7-3,NA,TRBJ2-2,CASSLGMRGELFF,TGTGCCAGCAGCTTAGGCATGCGCGGGGAGCTGTTTTTT
TRBD1,TRBV9,NA,TRBJ2-4,CASSEIGTGNIQYF,TGTGCCAGCAGCGAAATCGGGACAGGAAACATTCAGTACTTC
NA,TRBV7-8,few,TRBJ2-7,CASSFARLAYF,TGTGCCAGCAGCTTTGCTAGGCTGGCGTACTTC
TRBD1,TRBV6-5,NA,TRBJ2-7,CASSDTGQSYEQYF,TGTGCCAGCAGCGACACGGGACAGTCCTACGAGCAGTACTTC
TRBD1,TRBV19,NA,TRBJ1-1,CASTGNPGQGNTEAFF,TGTGCCAGTACCGGGAACCCGGGACAGGGGAACACTGAAGCTTTCTTT
NA,TRBV11-3,NA,TRBJ2-2,CASSLGGAGGELFF,TGTGCCAGCAGCTTAGGGGGAGCCGGCGGGGAGCTGTTTTTT
NA,TRBV6-1,NA,TRBJ2-1,CASSEVGGAGGYNEQFF,TGTGCCAGCAGTGAAGTAGGGGGGGCAGGGGGCTACAATGAGCAGTTCTTC
NA,TRBV2,once,TRBJ1-1,CASSGAGLNTEAFF,TGTGCCAGCAGTGGGGCAGGGTTGAACACTGAAGCTTTCTTT
NA,TRBV4-1,NA,TRBJ1-5,CASSQDRWEGQPQHF,TGCGCCAGCAGCCAAGATAGATGGGAGGGTCAGCCCCAGCATTTT
NA,TRBV9,NA,TRBJ2-7,CASSVAPGNEQYF,TGTGCCAGCAGCGTAGCTCCTGGGAACGAGCAGTACTTC
NA,TRBV2,NA,TRBJ2-1,CASSEEWQNEQFF,TGTGCCAGCAGTGAAGAATGGCAAAATGAGCAGTTCTTC
TRBD2,TRBV10-3,few,TRBJ2-1,CAISDGTTPSEQFF,TGTGCCATCAGTGACGGGACTACTCCCAGTGAGCAGTTCTTC
TRBD2,TRBV6-5,NA,TRBJ2-7,CASSYSGGGDYEQYF,TGTGCCAGCAGTTACTCGGGCGGGGGGGACTACGAGCAGTACTTC
NA,TRBV6-5,NA,TRBJ2-7,CASSPDWRSYEQYF,TGTGCCAGCAGTCCAGACTGGCGCTCCTACGAGCAGTACTTC
NA,TRBV28,NA,TRBJ2-7,CASSLLRTYEQYF,TGTGCCAGCAGTTTGTTGCGGACCTACGAGCAGTACTTC
NA,TRBV27,few,TRBJ2-1,CASSHRGAGGTKTYNEQFF,TGTGCCAGCAGTCACCGAGGGGCTGGAGGGACAAAGACCTACAATGAGCAGTTCTTC
NA,TRBV10-1,NA,TRBJ2-1,CASGPGLNEQFF,TGCGCCAGCGGCCCGGGACTCAATGAGCAGTTCTTC
TRBD1,TRBV5-6,NA,TRBJ2-1,CASSPGQGFYNEQFF,TGTGCCAGCAGCCCGGGACAGGGGTTCTACAATGAGCAGTTCTTC
NA,TRBV2,NA,TRBJ2-4,CASRRFGSLAKNIQYF,TGTGCCAGCAGGAGGTTCGGTTCCCTAGCCAAAAACATTCAGTACTTC
TRBD1,TRBV19,NA,TRBJ2-6,CASSSGTGGYSGANVLTF,TGTGCCAGTAGTAGTGGGACAGGGGGGTACTCTGGGGCCAACGTCCTGACTTTC